This T cell receptor beta chain was captured in a study of regulatory T cells in long-lasting Graves disease. CDR3 regions were amplified by Arm-PCR using iRepertoire HTBI primers to build TCR beta libraries. TCRdb re-analysed the multiplex PCR reads in MiXCR, keeping a single row per CDR3 protein. Among about half a million distinct CDR3 sequences listed, approximately 12% were seen once. This clonotype was recorded at least ten times. The time point is: newly diagnosed GD, antithyroid drugs for less than 3 months. Making the TCR library involved RNA that had been extracted from PBMCs. From germline, CDR1 is SGHAT and CDR2 FQDESV (reference sequence). With 6 bases removed from V and 0 bases from J, the gap between germline ends came to 15 bases. The CDR3 is 16 residues long. These data also formed part of another study, on T cells in Graves' hyperthyroidism and ophthalmopathy. That work contributes: Ophthalmopathy and stable hyperthyroidism were told apart by a 13 V-J model. Median prediction lead before ophthalmopathy onset was around 7 months with the model.

The source is a woman aged 25 to 45 with Graves disease. Specimen: peripheral blood mononuclear cells (PBMCs), collected at new diagnosis, from a patient treated with antithyroid drugs. The chain combines TRBV11-1 with TRBJ2-1, with a possible D match to TRBD2 (5 bases). CDR3 in DNA: TGTGCCAGCAGTTCTGGACTGGTGAGCTCCTACAATGAGCAGTTCTTC. Translation: CASSSGLVSSYNEQFF.